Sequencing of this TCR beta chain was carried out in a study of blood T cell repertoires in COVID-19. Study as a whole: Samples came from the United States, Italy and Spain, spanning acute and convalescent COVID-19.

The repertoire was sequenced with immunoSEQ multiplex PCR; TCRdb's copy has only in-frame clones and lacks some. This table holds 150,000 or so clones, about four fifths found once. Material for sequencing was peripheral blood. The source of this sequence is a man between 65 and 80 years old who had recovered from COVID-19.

CDR3 sequence: CASRSVGLAGGPYEQYF. CDR3 coding DNA: TGCGCCAGCAGAAGCGTGGGACTAGCGGGAGGGCCCTACGAGCAGTACTTC. The V call is TRBV5-1, the J call TRBJ2-7, with 16 bases identical to TRBD2. Germline CDR1 reads SGHRS; CDR2 reads YFSETQ. The CDR3 covers 17 residues. J lost 2 bases, V lost 5 bases, and 7 bases had no gene match.